This T cell receptor beta chain was retrieved from a study of pediatric ulcerative colitis (dated by TCRdb to the late 2010s). Background on the whole study: Pancolitis was present in several ulcerative colitis patients and left-sided colitis in two, and histology consistent with ulcerative colitis was found in all of these patients. Nine or ten newly diagnosed, treatment-naive pediatric ulcerative colitis patients and a few non-IBD control children each provided paired blood and rectal samples. By Pediatric Ulcerative Colitis Activity Index, mild disease was classified in two patients, moderate disease in several and acute severe colitis in three.

What the research found in general, with its limitations: Because the repertoires came from total lymphocyte DNA, rare subsets such as regulatory T cells may have patterns that are not reflected. Blood-derived T cells may have been included in rectal pinch biopsies, especially in patients with overt colitis. A couple of patients' blood samples yielded substantially fewer templates for technical reasons and were excluded from blood-rectal overlap analysis. Features of the rectal repertoire distinguished controls, mild-moderate colitis patients and acute severe colitis patients, and in acute severe colitis, rectal diversity was reduced because of clonal expansions. Only a handful of individuals were included in the healthy control group, which was small. Compared with controls, ulcerative colitis patients showed significantly higher autologous blood-rectal clonal overlap, a finding that suggests increased T cell trafficking to inflamed tissue. A couple of rectal CDR3 clonotypes were found in every ulcerative colitis patient but in no control.

V is cut by 1 base and J by 4 bases, and the space between the germline ends is 8 bases. CDR1 KGHSH and CDR2 LQKENI were looked up in the germline V gene. The CDR3 runs 13 amino acids, cysteine and phenylalanine included. The retained sequence is limited to the CDR3, 39 bases, with the frame set at the first base. During colonoscopy, one to two pinch biopsies were obtained from the rectum for research. Ulcerative colitis patients had received no immunosuppressive medication before the diagnostic colonoscopy. Before DNA isolation, rectal biopsies were subjected to proteinase K digestion. The Wizard kit (Promega) was used to extract genomic DNA from the blood and intestinal samples. Turning to this clone: The antigen it binds to is not known. The input lacks base qualities; no much larger clone sits a single base away.

Through the immunoSEQ TRB Survey service, multiplex V and J primers were used to amplify rearranged CDR3 beta regions from genomic DNA. To keep sequencing depth the same across samples, survey-level depth of up to 500,000 reads per sample was applied. Libraries were purified, pooled and sequenced on Illumina technology. The published analysis was carried out like this. immunoSEQ online tools were used for productive clonality, sample overlap, pairwise scatters, CDR3 beta length, V/D/J gene usage and productiveness. Calculated diversity was defined as the number of unique rearrangements divided by total templates, multiplied by 100, and Shannon and Simpson indices were computed as well. Z-score normalized data were analyzed by principal component analysis with the R prcomp function and the ggbiplot package. Morisita's index was used to quantify the clonal overlap between blood and rectum within each subject. The table comes from immuneACCESS by way of TCRdb, which keeps in-frame sequences with V and J called. Part of the clones is missing from these tables; in studies checked, under half for an unresolved V gene and the rest for unknown reasons. D and trimming come from the DNA, and the V and J calls and clone size come from that table. The sample yields about 35,000 clones; roughly 77% were counted once. Approximately 1% of the sample lies in the top ten.

The receptor was derived from a boy aged 10-17 years with mild ulcerative colitis. Sequenced input: gut tissue. This chain is built from TRBV18 and TRBJ2-7; no confident D gene assignment can be made. The nucleotide sequence is TGTGCCAGCTCACCACGCAGGAGTTACGAGCAGTACTTC. This encodes CASSPRRSYEQYF.